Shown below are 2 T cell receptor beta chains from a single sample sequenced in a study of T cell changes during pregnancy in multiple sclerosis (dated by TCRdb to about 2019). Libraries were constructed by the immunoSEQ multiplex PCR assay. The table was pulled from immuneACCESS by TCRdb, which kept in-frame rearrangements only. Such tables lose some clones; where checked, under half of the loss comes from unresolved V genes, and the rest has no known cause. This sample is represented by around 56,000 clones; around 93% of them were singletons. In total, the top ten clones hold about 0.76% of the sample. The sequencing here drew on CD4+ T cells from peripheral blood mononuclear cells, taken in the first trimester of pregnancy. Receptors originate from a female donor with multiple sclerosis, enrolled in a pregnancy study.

CDR3 coding DNA: TGTGCCAGCAGGCGGAGACAGGGACTTGAAAAACTGTTTTTT. It translates to CASRRRQGLEKLFF. The chain carries TRBV5-6 and TRBJ1-4, with 7 nucleotides matching TRBD1. V was pared by 5 bases and J by 7 bases, with 8 bases of the junction left unmatched. The CDR3 has 14 amino acids. The germline V gene has CDR1 SGHDT and CDR2 YYEEEE.

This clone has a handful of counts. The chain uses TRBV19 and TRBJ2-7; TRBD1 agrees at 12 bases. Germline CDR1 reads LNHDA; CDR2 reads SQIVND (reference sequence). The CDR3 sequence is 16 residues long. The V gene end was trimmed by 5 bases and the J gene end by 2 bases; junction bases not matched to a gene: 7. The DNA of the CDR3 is TGTGCCAGTAGTGCGGGGACAGGGGGCATCCCCTACGAGCAGTACTTC. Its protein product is CASSAGTGGIPYEQYF.